One sample yielded the 5 T cell receptor beta chains listed below, sequenced in a study of blood T cells in healthy people across ages. A second about 7 to 11 cycle PCR used barcoded and J-beta primers. TCRdb fed the 5' RACE reads into MiXCR, producing one record per CDR3 protein. The sample yields hundreds of thousands of distinct CDR3 sequences, 22% seen once. The sequencing sample was made of blood. These receptor sequences come from a man between 65 and 85 years old in good health.

In its sample, this clonotype was seen a few times. The chain combines TRBV11-2 with TRBJ2-7, with D maybe TRBD2 (6 bases). The V and J ends lost 4 bases and 5 bases respectively, with 12 bases between them. Germline CDR1 reads SGHAT; CDR2 reads FQNNGV. The CDR3 totals 13 residues. The CDR3, as DNA: TGTGCCAGCAGCTCCGGGCTAGCGAACGAGCAGTACGTC. Its translation: CASSSGLANEQYV.

The chain employs TRBV5-1 and TRBJ2-4; TRBD1 agrees at 10 bases. The CDR3 is 15 amino acids. V was clipped by 4 bases and J by 7 bases; unmatched bases: 8. Germline V gene lookup returns CDR1 SGHRS and CDR2 YFSETQ. The CDR3 reads CASSLGTGEGNIQYF. The CDR3 DNA follows: TGCGCCAGCAGCCTGGGGACAGGGGAGGGGAACATTCAGTACTTC.

This chain links TRBV19 with TRBJ1-5, with D possibly being TRBD1 (6 bases). Between the trimmed V and J ends, which lost 7 bases and 2 bases, there was a span of 15 bases. CDR3 length: 15 amino acids. Per germline, CDR1 LNHDA and CDR2 SQIVND (reference sequence). This CDR3 is CASTRGHGRNQPQHF. The CDR3 nucleotides are TGTGCCAGTACCAGGGGACATGGACGCAATCAGCCCCAGCATTTT. Filled out from reference TRBV19 and TRBJ1-5, the complete variable domain reads DGGITQSPKYLFRKEGQNVTLSCEQNLNHDAMYWYRQDPGQGLRLIYYSQIVNDFQKGDIAEGYSVSREKKESFPLTVTSAQKNPTAFYLCASTRGHGRNQPQHFGDGTRLSIL.

The rearrangement uses TRBV12-3 or TRBV12-4 and TRBJ2-1; 7 nucleotides agree with TRBD2. CDR3 length: 16 residues. Germline trimming cut 5 bases from V and 8 bases from J; bases unmatched to any gene: 15. CDR3 residues: CASSAARGMLIDEQFF. CDR3 bases: TGTGCCAGCAGTGCGGCGCGGGGGATGTTGATCGATGAGCAGTTCTTC.

This clonotype was seen a handful of times. The chain joins TRBV4-2 to TRBJ2-5; TRBD2 matches 9 bases. Germline V lookup: CDR1 LGHNA, CDR2 YNFKEQ. V was clipped by 6 bases and J by 0 bases; unmatched bases: 14. The CDR3 sequence is 18 residues long. CDR3 coding DNA: TGTGCCAGCAGGGGAAGTGGAGCGGGGGGCCTGTACCAAGAGACCCAGTACTTC. It specifies CASRGSGAGGLYQETQYF.